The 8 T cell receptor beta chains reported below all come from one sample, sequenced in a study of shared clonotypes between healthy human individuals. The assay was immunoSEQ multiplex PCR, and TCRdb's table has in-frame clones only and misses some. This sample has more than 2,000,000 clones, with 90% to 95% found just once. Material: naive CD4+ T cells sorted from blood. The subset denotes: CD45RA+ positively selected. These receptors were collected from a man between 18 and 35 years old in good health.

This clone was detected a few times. The CDR3 bases are TGTGCCTGGAGTCGGGCAGGGAGCTCTGGAAACACCATATATTTT. Amino acid sequence: CAWSRAGSSGNTIYF. The V and J genes are TRBV30 and TRBJ1-3, with D possibly TRBD1 on 5 matching bases. This CDR3 comprises 15 residues. The germline V gene has CDR1 GTSNPN and CDR2 SVGIG (reference sequence). V dropped 2 bases and J dropped 0 bases, with 11 bases sitting between them.

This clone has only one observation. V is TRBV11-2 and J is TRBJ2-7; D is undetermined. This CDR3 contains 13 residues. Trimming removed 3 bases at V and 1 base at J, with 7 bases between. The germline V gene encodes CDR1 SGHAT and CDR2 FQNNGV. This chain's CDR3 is CASSFIRSYEQYF. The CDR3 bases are TGTGCCAGCAGCTTTATTCGATCCTACGAGCAGTACTTC.

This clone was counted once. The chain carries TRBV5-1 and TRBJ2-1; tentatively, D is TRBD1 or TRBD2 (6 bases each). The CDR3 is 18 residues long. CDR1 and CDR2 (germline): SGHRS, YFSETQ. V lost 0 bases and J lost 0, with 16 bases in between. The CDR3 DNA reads TGCGCCAGCAGCTTGGCCGGGGGCGTTAGGGGCTCCTACAATGAGCAGTTCTTC. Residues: CASSLAGGVRGSYNEQFF. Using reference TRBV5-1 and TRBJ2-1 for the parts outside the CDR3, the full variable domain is KAGVTQTPRYLIKTRGQQVTLSCSPISGHRSVSWYQQTPGQGLQFLFEYFSETQRNKGNFPGRFSGRQFSNSRSEMNVSTLELGDSALYLCASSLAGGVRGSYNEQFFGPGTRLTVL.

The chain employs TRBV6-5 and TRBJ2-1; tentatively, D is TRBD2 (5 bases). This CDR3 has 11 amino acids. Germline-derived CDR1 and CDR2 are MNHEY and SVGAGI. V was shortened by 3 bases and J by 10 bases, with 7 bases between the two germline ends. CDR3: CASSYTGEQFF. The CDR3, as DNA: TGTGCCAGCAGTTATACGGGGGAGCAGTTCTTC.

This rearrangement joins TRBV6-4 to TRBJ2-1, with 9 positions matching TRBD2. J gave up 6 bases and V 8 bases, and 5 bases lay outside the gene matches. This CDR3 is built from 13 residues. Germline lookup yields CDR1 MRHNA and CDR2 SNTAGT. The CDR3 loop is CASVLAGFNEQFF. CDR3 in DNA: TGTGCCAGCGTCCTAGCGGGATTCAATGAGCAGTTCTTC.

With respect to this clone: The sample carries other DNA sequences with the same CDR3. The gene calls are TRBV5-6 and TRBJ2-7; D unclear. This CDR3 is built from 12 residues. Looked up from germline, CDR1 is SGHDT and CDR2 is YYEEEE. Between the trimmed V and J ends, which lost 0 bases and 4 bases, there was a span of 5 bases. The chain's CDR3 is CASSLVSYEQYF. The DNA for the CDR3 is TGTGCCAGCAGCTTGGTTAGTTACGAGCAGTACTTC. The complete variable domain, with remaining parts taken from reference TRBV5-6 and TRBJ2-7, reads DAGVTQSPTHLIKTRGQQVTLRCSPKSGHDTVSWYQQALGQGPQFIFQYYEEEERQRGNFPDRFSGHQFPNYSSELNVNALLLGDSALYLCASSLVSYEQYFGPGTRLTVT.

Here the CDR3 reads CASSYLRLASYEQYF. The CDR3 nucleotides read TGTGCCAGCAGCTACTTACGACTAGCGTCCTACGAGCAGTACTTC. The chain couples TRBV7-8 to TRBJ2-7; TRBD2 matches at 8 bases. The CDR3 sequence is 15 residues long. The V and J ends lost 4 bases and 1 base, in that order; junction bases with no gene match: 6. CDR1 and CDR2 (germline): SGHVS, FQNEAQ.

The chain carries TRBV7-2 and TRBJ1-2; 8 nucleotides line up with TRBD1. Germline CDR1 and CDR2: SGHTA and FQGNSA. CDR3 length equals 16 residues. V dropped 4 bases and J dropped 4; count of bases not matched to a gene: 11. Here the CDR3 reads CASSSTSTGAGYGYTF. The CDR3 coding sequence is TGTGCCAGCAGCTCAACCTCGACAGGGGCCGGCTATGGCTACACCTTC.